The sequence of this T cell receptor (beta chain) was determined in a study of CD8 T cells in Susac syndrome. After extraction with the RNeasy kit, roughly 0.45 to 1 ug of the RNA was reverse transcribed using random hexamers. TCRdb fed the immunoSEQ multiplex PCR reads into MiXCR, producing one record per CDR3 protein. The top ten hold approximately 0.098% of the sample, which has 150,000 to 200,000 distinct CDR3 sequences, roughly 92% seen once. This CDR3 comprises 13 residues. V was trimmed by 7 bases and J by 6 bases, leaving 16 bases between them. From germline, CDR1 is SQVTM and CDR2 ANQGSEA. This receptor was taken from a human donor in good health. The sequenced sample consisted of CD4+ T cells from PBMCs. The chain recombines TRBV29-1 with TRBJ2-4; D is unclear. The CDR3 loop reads CSARSILRNIQYF. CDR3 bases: TGCAGCGCCCGGAGTATCCTCAGAAACATTCAGTACTTC.